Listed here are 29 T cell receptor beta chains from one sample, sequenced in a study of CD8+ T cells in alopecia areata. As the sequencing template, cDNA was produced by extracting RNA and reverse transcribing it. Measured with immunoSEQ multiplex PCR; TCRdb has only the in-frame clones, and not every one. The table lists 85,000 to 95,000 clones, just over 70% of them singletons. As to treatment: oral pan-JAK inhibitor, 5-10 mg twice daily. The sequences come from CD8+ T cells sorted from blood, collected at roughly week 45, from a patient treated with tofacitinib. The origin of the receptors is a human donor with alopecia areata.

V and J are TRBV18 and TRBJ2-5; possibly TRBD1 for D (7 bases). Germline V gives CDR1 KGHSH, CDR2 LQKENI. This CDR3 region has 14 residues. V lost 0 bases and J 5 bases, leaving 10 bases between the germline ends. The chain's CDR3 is CASSPPAGGETQYF. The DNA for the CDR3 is TGTGCCAGCTCACCACCTGCAGGGGGGGAGACCCAGTACTTC.

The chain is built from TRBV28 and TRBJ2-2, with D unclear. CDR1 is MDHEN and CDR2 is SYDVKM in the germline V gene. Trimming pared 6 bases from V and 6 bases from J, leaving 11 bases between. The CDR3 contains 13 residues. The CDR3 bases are TGTGCCAGCAGCTACAGAGTTCCCGGGGAGCTGTTTTTT. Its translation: CASSYRVPGELFF.

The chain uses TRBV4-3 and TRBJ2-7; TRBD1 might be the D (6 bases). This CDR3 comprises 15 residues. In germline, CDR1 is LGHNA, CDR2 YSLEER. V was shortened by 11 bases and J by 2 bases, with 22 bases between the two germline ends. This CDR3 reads CALRVTGLATYEQYF. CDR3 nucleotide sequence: TGCGCCTTACGCGTGACAGGTCTTGCTACCTACGAGCAGTACTTC.

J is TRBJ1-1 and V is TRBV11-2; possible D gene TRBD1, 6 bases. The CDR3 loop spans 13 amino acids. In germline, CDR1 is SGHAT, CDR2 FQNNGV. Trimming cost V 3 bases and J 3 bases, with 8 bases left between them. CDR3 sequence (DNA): TGTGCCAGCAGCTTTAACAGGGACACTGAAGCTTTCTTT. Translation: CASSFNRDTEAFF.

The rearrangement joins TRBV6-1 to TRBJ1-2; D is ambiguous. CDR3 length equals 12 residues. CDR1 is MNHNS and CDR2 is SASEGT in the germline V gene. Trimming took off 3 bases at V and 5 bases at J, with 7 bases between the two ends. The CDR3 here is CASSDRPYGYTF. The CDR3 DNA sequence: TGTGCCAGCAGTGACAGACCGTATGGCTACACCTTC.

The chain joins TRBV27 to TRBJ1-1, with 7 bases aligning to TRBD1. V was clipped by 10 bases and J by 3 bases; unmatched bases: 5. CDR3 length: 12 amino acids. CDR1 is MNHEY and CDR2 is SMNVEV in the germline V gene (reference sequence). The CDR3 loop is CATKGTDTEAFF. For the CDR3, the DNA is TGTGCCACCAAGGGGACAGACACTGAAGCTTTCTTT.

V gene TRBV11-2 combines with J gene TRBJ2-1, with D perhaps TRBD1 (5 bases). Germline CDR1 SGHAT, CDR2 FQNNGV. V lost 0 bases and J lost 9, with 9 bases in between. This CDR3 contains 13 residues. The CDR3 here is CASSLDQGGEQFF. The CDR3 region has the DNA TGTGCCAGCAGCTTAGATCAGGGCGGTGAGCAGTTCTTC.

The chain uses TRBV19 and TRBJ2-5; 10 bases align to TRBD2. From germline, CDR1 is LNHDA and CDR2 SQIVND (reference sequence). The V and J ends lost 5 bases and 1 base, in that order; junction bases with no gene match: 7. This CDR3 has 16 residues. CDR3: CASSPASGGFQETQYF. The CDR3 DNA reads TGTGCCAGTAGTCCCGCTAGCGGGGGCTTCCAAGAGACCCAGTACTTC.

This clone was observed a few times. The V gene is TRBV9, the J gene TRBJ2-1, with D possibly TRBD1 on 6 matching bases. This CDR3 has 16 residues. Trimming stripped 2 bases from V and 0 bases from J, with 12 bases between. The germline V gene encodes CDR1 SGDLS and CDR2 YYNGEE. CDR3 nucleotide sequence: TGTGCCAGCAGCGTGGGACACCAGATCTCCTACAATGAGCAGTTCTTC. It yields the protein CASSVGHQISYNEQFF.

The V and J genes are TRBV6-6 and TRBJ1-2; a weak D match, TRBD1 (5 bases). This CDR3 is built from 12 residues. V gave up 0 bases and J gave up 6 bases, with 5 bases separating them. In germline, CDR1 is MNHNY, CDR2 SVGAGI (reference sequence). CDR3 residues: CASSYSRDGYTF. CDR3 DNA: TGTGCCAGCAGTTACTCCAGGGATGGCTACACCTTC.

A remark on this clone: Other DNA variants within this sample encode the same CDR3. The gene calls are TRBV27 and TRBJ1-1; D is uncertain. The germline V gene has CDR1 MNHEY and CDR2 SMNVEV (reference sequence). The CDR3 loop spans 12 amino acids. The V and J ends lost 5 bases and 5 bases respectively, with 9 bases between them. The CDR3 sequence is CASSPGRTEAFF. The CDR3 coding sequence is TGTGCCAGCAGTCCTGGTAGGACTGAAGCTTTCTTT.

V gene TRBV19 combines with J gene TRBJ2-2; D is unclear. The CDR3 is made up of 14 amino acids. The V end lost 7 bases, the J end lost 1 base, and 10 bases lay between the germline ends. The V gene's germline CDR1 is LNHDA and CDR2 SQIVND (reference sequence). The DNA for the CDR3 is TGTGCCAGTAATAACCCCTGGAACACCGGGGAGCTGTTTTTT. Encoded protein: CASNNPWNTGELFF.

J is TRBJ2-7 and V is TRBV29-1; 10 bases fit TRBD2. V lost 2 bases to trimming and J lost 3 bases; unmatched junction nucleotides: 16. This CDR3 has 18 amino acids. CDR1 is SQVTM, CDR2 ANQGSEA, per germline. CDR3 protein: CSVETTSGSSFSSYEQYF. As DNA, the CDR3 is TGCAGCGTTGAAACGACTAGCGGGTCTTCTTTCTCCAGCTACGAGCAGTACTTC.

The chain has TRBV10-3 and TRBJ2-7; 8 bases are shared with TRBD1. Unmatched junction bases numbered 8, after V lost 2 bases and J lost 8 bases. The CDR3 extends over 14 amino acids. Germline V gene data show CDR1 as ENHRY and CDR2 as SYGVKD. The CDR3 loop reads CAISEETGVGQQYF. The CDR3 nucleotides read TGTGCCATCAGTGAGGAGACAGGGGTTGGACAGCAGTACTTC.

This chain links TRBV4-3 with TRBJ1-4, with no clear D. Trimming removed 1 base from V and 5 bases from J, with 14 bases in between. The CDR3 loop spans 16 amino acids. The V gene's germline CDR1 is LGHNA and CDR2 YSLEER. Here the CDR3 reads CASSQVLGRKNEKLFF. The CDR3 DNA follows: TGCGCCAGCAGCCAAGTTCTTGGCAGGAAGAATGAAAAACTGTTTTTT.

The CDR3: CASRASGGLYNEQFF. CDR3 DNA: TGTGCCAGCAGGGCTAGCGGGGGTCTCTACAATGAGCAGTTCTTC. The chain joins TRBV2 to TRBJ2-1, with 10 bases matching TRBD2. The germline V gene has CDR1 SNHLY and CDR2 FYNNEI. The CDR3 contains 15 residues. J was trimmed by 3 bases and V by 6 bases; bases with no gene match: 5.

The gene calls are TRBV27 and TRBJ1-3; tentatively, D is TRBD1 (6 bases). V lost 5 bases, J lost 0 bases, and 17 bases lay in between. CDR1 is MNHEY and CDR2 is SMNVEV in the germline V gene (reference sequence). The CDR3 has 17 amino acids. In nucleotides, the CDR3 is TGTGCCAGCAGTCCCACGGCAGGGGCGTTCTCTGGAAACACCATATATTTT. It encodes CASSPTAGAFSGNTIYF.

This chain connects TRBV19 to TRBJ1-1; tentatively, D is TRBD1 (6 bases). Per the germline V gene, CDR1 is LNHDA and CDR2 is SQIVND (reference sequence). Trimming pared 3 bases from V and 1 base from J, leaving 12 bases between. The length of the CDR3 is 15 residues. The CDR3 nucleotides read TGTGCCAGTAGTATTAAGACAGGAGAGAACACTGAAGCTTTCTTT. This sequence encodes CASSIKTGENTEAFF.

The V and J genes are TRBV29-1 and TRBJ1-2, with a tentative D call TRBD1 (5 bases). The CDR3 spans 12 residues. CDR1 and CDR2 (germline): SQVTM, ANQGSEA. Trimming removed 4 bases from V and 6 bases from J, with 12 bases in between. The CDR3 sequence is CSVVRGDNGYTF. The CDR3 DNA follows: TGCAGCGTTGTTCGGGGGGATAATGGCTACACCTTC. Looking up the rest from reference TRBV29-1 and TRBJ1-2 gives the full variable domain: SAVISQKPSRDICQRGTSLTIQCQVDSQVTMMFWYRQQPGQSLTLIATANQGSEATYESGFVIDKFPISRPNLTFSTLTVSNMSPEDSSIYLCSVVRGDNGYTFGSGTRLTVV.

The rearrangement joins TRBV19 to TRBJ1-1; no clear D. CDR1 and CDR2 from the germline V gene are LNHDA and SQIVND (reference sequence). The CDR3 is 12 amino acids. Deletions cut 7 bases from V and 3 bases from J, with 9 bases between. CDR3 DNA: TGTGCCAGTACTCCAGACGACACTGAAGCTTTCTTT. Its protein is CASTPDDTEAFF.

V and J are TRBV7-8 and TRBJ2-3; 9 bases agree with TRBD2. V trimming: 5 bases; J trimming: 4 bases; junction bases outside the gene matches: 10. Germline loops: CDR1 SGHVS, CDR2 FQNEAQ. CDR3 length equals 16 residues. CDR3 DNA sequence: TGTGCCAGCAGCCCGATGGCGGGGGGGCTTCCAGATACGCAGTATTTT. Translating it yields CASSPMAGGLPDTQYF.

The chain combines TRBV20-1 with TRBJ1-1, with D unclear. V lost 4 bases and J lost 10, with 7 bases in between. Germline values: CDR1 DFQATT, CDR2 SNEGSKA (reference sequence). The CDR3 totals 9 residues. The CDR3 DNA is TGCAGTGCTACTATGGGAGCTTTCTTT. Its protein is CSATMGAFF.

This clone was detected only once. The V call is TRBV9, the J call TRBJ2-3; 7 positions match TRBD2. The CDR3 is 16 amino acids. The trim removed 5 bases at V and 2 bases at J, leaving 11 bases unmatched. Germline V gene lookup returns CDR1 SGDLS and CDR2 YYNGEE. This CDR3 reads CASRVTSGVNTDTQYF. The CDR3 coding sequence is TGTGCCAGCAGGGTAACCAGCGGGGTAAACACAGATACGCAGTATTTT.

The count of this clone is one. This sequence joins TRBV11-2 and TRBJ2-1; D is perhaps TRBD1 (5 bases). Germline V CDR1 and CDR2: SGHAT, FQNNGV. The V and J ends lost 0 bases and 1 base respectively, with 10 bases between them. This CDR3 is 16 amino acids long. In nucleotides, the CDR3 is TGTGCCAGCAGCTTAGAAGGGGCCCGGTCCTACAATGAGCAGTTCTTC. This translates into CASSLEGARSYNEQFF.

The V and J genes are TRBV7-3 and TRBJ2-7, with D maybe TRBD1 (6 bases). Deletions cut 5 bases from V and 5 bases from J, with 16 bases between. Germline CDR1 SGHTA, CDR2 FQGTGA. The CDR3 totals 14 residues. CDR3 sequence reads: CASSPSGVGDEQYF. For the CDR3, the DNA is TGTGCCAGCAGCCCTTCAGGGGTTGGCGACGAGCAGTACTTC.

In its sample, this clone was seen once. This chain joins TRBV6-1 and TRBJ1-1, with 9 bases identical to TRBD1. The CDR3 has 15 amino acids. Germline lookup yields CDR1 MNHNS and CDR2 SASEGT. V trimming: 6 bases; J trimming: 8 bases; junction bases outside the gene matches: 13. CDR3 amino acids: CASSRVGTGNLEAFF. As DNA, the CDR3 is TGTGCCAGCAGCAGGGTCGGGACAGGGAACCTCGAAGCTTTCTTT.

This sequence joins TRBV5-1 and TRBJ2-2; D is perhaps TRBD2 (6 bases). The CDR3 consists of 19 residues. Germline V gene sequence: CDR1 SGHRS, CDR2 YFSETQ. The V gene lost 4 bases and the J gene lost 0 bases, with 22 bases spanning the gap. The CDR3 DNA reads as TGCGCCAGCAGCACACCTAGCGAAAACTCCTTCGCGAACACCGGGGAGCTGTTTTTT. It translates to CASSTPSENSFANTGELFF.

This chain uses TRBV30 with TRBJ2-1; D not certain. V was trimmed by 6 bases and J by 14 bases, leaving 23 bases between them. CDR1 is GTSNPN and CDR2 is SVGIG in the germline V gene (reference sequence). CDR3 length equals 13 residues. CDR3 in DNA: TGTGCCTGCATACACCCTCGGGCTAGGGAAGAGTTCTTC. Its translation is CACIHPRAREEFF.

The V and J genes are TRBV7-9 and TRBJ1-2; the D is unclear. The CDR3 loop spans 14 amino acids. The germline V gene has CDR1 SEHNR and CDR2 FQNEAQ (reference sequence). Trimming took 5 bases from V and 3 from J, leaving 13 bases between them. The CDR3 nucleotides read TGTGCCAGCAGCCCCGCGGTCCAGGACTATGGCTACACCTTC. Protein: CASSPAVQDYGYTF.